Presented here are 29 T cell receptor beta chains from one specimen sequenced in a study of early T cells in non-severe SARS-CoV-2 infection. TCRdb called the 5' RACE reads again in MiXCR, with one record for every CDR3 protein. This sample has about 25,000 distinct CDR3 sequences, with approximately 5% found just once. The specimen sequenced was whole blood. These receptors originate from an adult who was a healthcare worker with PCR-confirmed SARS-CoV-2 infection or an uninfected control (not recorded which).

This clonotype was seen many times. The V call is TRBV7-8, the J call TRBJ1-1, with TRBD1 matching 8 bases. There are 14 residues in the CDR3. Trimming removed 4 bases from V and 6 bases from J; junction bases left unmatched: 7. The germline V gene encodes CDR1 SGHVS and CDR2 FQNEAQ. CDR3 residues: CASSSTTGGSEAFF. As DNA, the CDR3 is TGTGCCAGCAGCTCCACCACAGGGGGATCTGAAGCTTTCTTT.

This clonotype was counted at least ten times. This chain connects TRBV19 to TRBJ2-7; the D gene is possibly TRBD1 (6 bases). The germline CDR1 and CDR2 sequences are LNHDA and SQIVND (reference sequence). There are 15 residues in the CDR3. V was shortened by 5 bases and J by 3 bases, with 17 bases between the two germline ends. CDR3 sequence (DNA): TGTGCCAGTAGTCAGGGGTTGCGCCCGAACTACGAGCAGTACTTC. Protein product: CASSQGLRPNYEQYF.

This chain joins TRBV7-9 and TRBJ2-1; TRBD1 is a possible D gene (5 bases). V lost 0 bases to trimming and J lost 5 bases, with 17 bases between them. The CDR3 runs 17 residues. The germline V gene has CDR1 SEHNR and CDR2 FQNEAQ (reference sequence). The CDR3 coding sequence is TGTGCCAGCAGCTTAGCGGCAGGGCAGGGTCGGGACAATGAGCAGTTCTTC. Protein product: CASSLAAGQGRDNEQFF. The entire variable domain, with the rest obtained from reference TRBV7-9 and TRBJ2-1, is as follows: DTGVSQNPRHKITKRGQNVTFRCDPISEHNRLYWYRQTLGQGPEFLTYFQNEAQLEKSRLLSDRFSAERPKGSFSTLEIQRTEQGDSAMYLCASSLAAGQGRDNEQFFGPGTRLTVL.

Comment on this clonotype: A clone one base away is much larger, so this may be a read error. This CDR3 is CASNQDFGGLYEQYF. For the CDR3, the DNA is TGTGCCAGCAACCAAGATTTCGGGGGCCTCTACGAGCAGTACTTC. This chain connects TRBV3-1 to TRBJ2-7; D possibly uses TRBD1 or TRBD2 (6 bases each). The CDR3 sequence is 15 residues long. Per germline, CDR1 LGHDT and CDR2 YNNKEL (reference sequence).

In its sample, this clonotype was seen many times. The V and J genes are TRBV29-1 and TRBJ2-5; TRBD1 agrees at 7 bases. The germline V gene has CDR1 SQVTM and CDR2 ANQGSEA. This CDR3 comprises 13 residues. With V trimmed by 4 bases and J by 4 bases, 6 bases remained unmatched. For the CDR3, the DNA is TGCAGCGTTGCCCAGGGGGTAATAGAGACCCAGTACTTC. This translates into CSVAQGVIETQYF.

The table lists this clonotype with many counts. The chain uses TRBV11-2 and TRBJ1-5; D gene ambiguous. The CDR3 covers 14 residues. CDR1 is SGHAT, CDR2 FQNNGV, per germline. V was clipped by 2 bases and J by 2 bases, with 7 bases between them. CDR3 in DNA: TGTGCCAGCAGCTTAAGTGGTGGCAATCAGCCCCAGCATTTT. It translates to CASSLSGGNQPQHF. The full variable domain, its missing parts supplied by reference TRBV11-2 and TRBJ1-5, is EAGVAQSPRYKIIEKRQSVAFWCNPISGHATLYWYQQILGQGPKLLIQFQNNGVVDDSQLPKDRFSAERLKGVDSTLKIQPAKLEDSAVYLCASSLSGGNQPQHFGDGTRLSIL.

The chain links TRBV7-2 to TRBJ2-1; D uncertain. Germline V gene lookup returns CDR1 SGHTA and CDR2 FQGNSA. The CDR3 runs 11 residues. The V and J ends lost 3 bases and 10 bases respectively, with 7 bases between them. For the CDR3, the DNA is TGTGCCAGCAGCTTGTTGGTAGAGCAGTTCTTC. Translated: CASSLLVEQFF.

This clonotype occurred a few times. The gene calls are TRBV18 and TRBJ1-6; perhaps TRBD1 as D (5 bases). Germline CDR1 and CDR2: KGHSH and LQKENI. CDR3 length: 15 residues. Trimming took off 3 bases at V and 7 bases at J, with 13 bases between the two ends. The CDR3 protein is CASSPSGRWNSPLHF. CDR3 bases: TGTGCCAGCTCACCTTCGGGGCGTTGGAATTCACCCCTCCACTTT.

Many counts were recorded for this clonotype. The DNA of the CDR3 is TGTGCCAGCTCACAATCGGCGGGCTACAATGAGCAGTTCTTC. As protein: CASSQSAGYNEQFF. This chain uses TRBV18 with TRBJ2-1; possibly TRBD2 for D (5 bases). V was pared by 4 bases and J by 3 bases, with 10 bases between. Germline V gives CDR1 KGHSH, CDR2 LQKENI. The CDR3 has 14 amino acids.

The chain joins TRBV30 to TRBJ1-6, with TRBD1 matching over 7 bases. Germline CDR1 reads GTSNPN; CDR2 reads SVGIG (reference sequence). This CDR3 is built from 13 residues. The V gene end was trimmed by 7 bases and the J gene end by 10 bases; junction bases not matched to a gene: 10. This CDR3 reads CASQGQGGSPLHF. Written as DNA, the CDR3 is TGTGCCTCCCAGGGGCAGGGGGGATCACCCCTCCACTTT. The variable domain in full, completed from reference TRBV30 and TRBJ1-6, reads SQTIHQWPATLVQPVGSPLSLECTVEGTSNPNLYWYRQAAGRGLQLLFYSVGIGQISSEVPQNLSASRPQDRQFILSSKKLLLSDSGFYLCASQGQGGSPLHFGNGTRLTVT.

This clonotype has ten or more counts. V usage is TRBV6-1 and J usage is TRBJ2-1, with 7 bases fitting TRBD2. Unmatched junction bases numbered 12, after V lost 9 bases and J lost 7 bases. CDR1 and CDR2 (germline): MNHNS, SASEGT. The CDR3 has 14 amino acids. This chain's CDR3 is CASRGGGGKNEQFF. As DNA, the CDR3 is TGTGCCAGTAGAGGCGGGGGAGGTAAAAATGAGCAGTTCTTC.

The rearrangement links TRBV11-2 to TRBJ2-3, with D unresolved. Germline CDR1 and CDR2: SGHAT and FQNNGV. V lost 3 bases to trimming and J lost 2 bases, with 15 bases between them. This CDR3 region has 16 residues. The CDR3 sequence: CASSFYFGPNTDTQYF. The DNA of the CDR3 is TGTGCCAGCAGCTTTTACTTCGGACCCAACACAGATACGCAGTATTTT.

This clonotype occurred many times. The chain joins TRBV12-3 or TRBV12-4 to TRBJ1-6; TRBD1 agrees at 8 bases. The CDR3 covers 13 residues. With V trimmed by 6 bases and J by 10 bases, 5 bases remained unmatched. As DNA, the CDR3 is TGTGCCAGCAGCGAGACAGGGGAATCACCCCTCCACTTT. This gives the protein CASSETGESPLHF.

This clonotype was detected ten times or more. The chain combines TRBV30 with TRBJ2-2; 7 positions agree with TRBD1. CDR3 size: 16 residues. V shed 7 bases, J shed 3 bases, and the junction held 14 bases outside the gene matches. Germline V lookup: CDR1 GTSNPN, CDR2 SVGIG (reference sequence). The CDR3 coding sequence is TGTGCCTCGGTCGGGACAGCCCATCGGGACACCGGGGAGCTGTTTTTT. Protein: CASVGTAHRDTGELFF.

This clonotype was seen many times. The genes are TRBV5-1 and TRBJ1-1; the D gene is possibly TRBD1 (5 bases). V was trimmed by 2 bases and J by 1 base, leaving 12 bases between them. The CDR3 has 15 amino acids. The germline V gene encodes CDR1 SGHRS and CDR2 YFSETQ. CDR3 amino acids: CASSLMAGRNTEAFF. In nucleotides, the CDR3 is TGCGCCAGCAGCTTAATGGCAGGGAGGAACACTGAAGCTTTCTTT.

This clonotype was seen at least ten times. J is TRBJ1-1 and V is TRBV7-8; the match to TRBD1 covers 8 bases. Germline CDR1 reads SGHVS; CDR2 reads FQNEAQ. Losses at the gene ends were 5 bases for V and 1 base for J; bases not matched to a gene: 6. The CDR3 contains 15 residues. The CDR3 loop is CASSPDRGRNTEAFF. In nucleotides, the CDR3 is TGTGCCAGCAGCCCCGACAGGGGTCGGAACACTGAAGCTTTCTTT.

J is TRBJ1-1 and V is TRBV4-1, with no clear D. Trimming cost V 0 bases and J 7 bases, with 9 bases left between them. CDR3 length equals 13 residues. Germline CDR1 and CDR2: MGHRA and YSYEKL. The CDR3 DNA is TGCGCCAGCAGCCAAGATTGGGCAGATGAAGCTTTCTTT. Translation: CASSQDWADEAFF.

In DNA form, the CDR3 reads TGCAGTGTGATCCATTTGGGAGTATCCTACAATGAGCAGTTCTTC. Protein: CSVIHLGVSYNEQFF. The chain links TRBV20-1 to TRBJ2-1; TRBD2 is a possible D gene (5 bases). V was trimmed by 7 bases and J by 1 base, leaving 17 bases between them. Germline V CDR1 and CDR2: DFQATT, SNEGSKA (reference sequence). This CDR3 region has 15 residues.

This clonotype occurred a few times. The V gene is TRBV2, the J gene TRBJ1-6, with TRBD1 matching over 10 bases. The ends lost 6 bases at V and 6 bases at J; junction bases unmatched: 5. The CDR3 sequence is 15 residues long. Germline V gene data show CDR1 as SNHLY and CDR2 as FYNNEI. In DNA, the CDR3 is TGTGCCAGCAGGGGACAGGGGAATCGTAATTCACCCCTCCACTTT. This gives the protein CASRGQGNRNSPLHF.

This chain connects TRBV7-9 to TRBJ2-1; 10 bases fit TRBD2. CDR3 length: 16 residues. Germline V gene lookup returns CDR1 SEHNR and CDR2 FQNEAQ (reference sequence). V shed 6 bases and J 2 bases; nucleotides not matched to a gene: 7. CDR3: CASRPTGTSAYNEQFF. The CDR3 nucleotides are TGTGCCAGCAGGCCAACCGGGACTAGCGCCTACAATGAGCAGTTCTTC.

This clonotype was picked up many times. This chain uses TRBV2 with TRBJ2-3; TRBD2 aligns across 12 bases. Germline-derived CDR1 and CDR2 are SNHLY and FYNNEI. The CDR3 extends over 18 amino acids. V was pared by 2 bases and J by 2 bases, with 8 bases of the junction left unmatched. The CDR3 here is CASSETILAGGDTDTQYF. Written as DNA, the CDR3 is TGTGCCAGCAGTGAAACCATCCTAGCGGGAGGGGACACAGATACGCAGTATTTT.

The table lists this clonotype with many counts. The V gene is TRBV3-1, the J gene TRBJ1-1, with D perhaps matching TRBD1 (5 bases). Germline assignment: CDR1 LGHDT and CDR2 YNNKEL (reference sequence). This CDR3 is built from 15 residues. V was pared by 4 bases and J by 0 bases, with 12 bases between. The CDR3 nucleotides read TGTGCCAGCAGCCTCTATCCGACAGTGAACACTGAAGCTTTCTTT. Translation gives CASSLYPTVNTEAFF.

This clonotype was picked up many times. The V gene is TRBV15, the J gene TRBJ1-1, with TRBD1 identical over 7 bases. The V gene end was trimmed by 3 bases and the J gene end by 5 bases; junction bases not matched to a gene: 3. The CDR3 loop spans 13 amino acids. The germline gives CDR1 LNHNV, CDR2 YYDKDF (reference sequence). CDR3 sequence reads: CATSSRGLTEAFF. DNA of the CDR3: TGTGCCACCAGCAGCAGGGGGTTGACTGAAGCTTTCTTT.

There are many counts of this clonotype. The chain recombines TRBV7-9 with TRBJ2-1; D is undetermined. The CDR3 extends over 13 amino acids. Per germline, CDR1 SEHNR and CDR2 FQNEAQ (reference sequence). V lost 3 bases and J 4 bases, leaving 7 bases between the germline ends. CDR3 sequence reads: CASSLEQYNEQFF. The CDR3 nucleotides are TGTGCCAGCAGCTTGGAACAGTACAATGAGCAGTTCTTC.

The chain uses TRBV19 and TRBJ2-2; D unclear. V was trimmed by 3 bases and J by 6 bases, leaving 5 bases between them. The CDR3 loop spans 12 amino acids. CDR1 is LNHDA, CDR2 SQIVND, per germline (reference sequence). The CDR3 DNA follows: TGTGCCAGTAGTATCATGGCCGGGGAGCTGTTTTTT. Translating it yields CASSIMAGELFF.

This clonotype is medium-sized in the sample. This chain uses TRBV20-1 with TRBJ1-1, with TRBD1 matching 8 bases. The germline CDR1 and CDR2 sequences are DFQATT and SNEGSKA (reference sequence). V was clipped by 6 bases and J by 0 bases; unmatched bases: 3. CDR3 length: 13 amino acids. CDR3 amino acids: CSAQTGVNTEAFF. DNA for the CDR3: TGCAGTGCGCAGACAGGGGTGAACACTGAAGCTTTCTTT.

The table lists this clonotype with many counts. V is TRBV27 and J is TRBJ2-7; 14 nucleotides align to TRBD2. After removal of 4 bases from V and 5 bases from J, the junction contained 4 bases not matched to a gene. Germline CDR1 MNHEY, CDR2 SMNVEV (reference sequence). The CDR3 runs 15 residues. In nucleotides, the CDR3 is TGTGCCAGCAGTTCCCTGGGACTAGCGGGAGACGAGCAGTACTTC. Encoded protein: CASSSLGLAGDEQYF.

This clonotype has ten or more counts. The chain employs TRBV28 and TRBJ1-5, with 8 bases that match TRBD1. This CDR3 spans 17 amino acids. V trimming: 4 bases; J trimming: 0 bases; junction bases outside the gene matches: 8. Germline CDR1 MDHEN, CDR2 SYDVKM. CDR3 amino acids: CASSSHGQGYSNQPQHF. CDR3 bases: TGTGCCAGCAGTTCTCACGGACAGGGCTATAGCAATCAGCCCCAGCATTTT.

The sample holds many counts of this clonotype. The chain combines TRBV20-1 with TRBJ2-7, with TRBD2 identical over 9 bases. Germline-derived CDR1 and CDR2 are DFQATT and SNEGSKA (reference sequence). CDR3 size: 14 residues. Losses at the gene ends were 4 bases for V and 0 bases for J; bases not matched to a gene: 4. CDR3 protein: CSATAGGDSYEQYF. CDR3 in DNA: TGCAGTGCTACAGCGGGAGGTGACTCCTACGAGCAGTACTTC.